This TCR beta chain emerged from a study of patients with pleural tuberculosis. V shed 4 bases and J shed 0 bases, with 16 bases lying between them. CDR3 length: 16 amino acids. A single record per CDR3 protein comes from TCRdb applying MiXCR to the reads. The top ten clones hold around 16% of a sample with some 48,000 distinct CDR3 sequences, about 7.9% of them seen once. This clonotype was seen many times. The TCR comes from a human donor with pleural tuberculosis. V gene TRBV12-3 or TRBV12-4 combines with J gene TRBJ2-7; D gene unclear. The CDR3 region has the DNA TGTGCCAGCAGTTCTCACGGAATAGGGAACTCCTACGAGCAGTACTTC. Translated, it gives CASSSHGIGNSYEQYF.